These 2 T cell receptor beta chains were sequenced from one sample in a study of T cell responses to AZD1222 COVID-19 vaccine. The assay was immunoSEQ multiplex PCR, and TCRdb's table has in-frame clones only and misses some. The sample lists some 190,000 clones, just over 90% occurring once. Sequencing used peripheral blood, obtained 28 days after the second AZD1222 dose. These receptors all stem from an adult who received the AZD1222 COVID-19 vaccine.

The chain employs TRBV18 and TRBJ2-1; D is possibly TRBD1 (6 bases). The V and J ends lost 2 bases and 9 bases respectively, with 20 bases between them. This CDR3 contains 16 residues. Germline loops: CDR1 KGHSH, CDR2 LQKENI. The CDR3 region is CASSPSGTGWGSEQFF. For the CDR3, the DNA is TGTGCCAGCTCACCATCGGGTACAGGGTGGGGTAGTGAGCAGTTCTTC.

The V and J genes are TRBV2 and TRBJ1-2; a possible D gene is TRBD1 (5 bases). Germline V gene lookup returns CDR1 SNHLY and CDR2 FYNNEI. Trimming removed 1 base from V and 4 bases from J, with 7 bases in between. The CDR3 has 13 amino acids. CDR3 loop: CASSEDRSYGYTF. The DNA for the CDR3 is TGTGCCAGCAGTGAAGACAGGTCCTATGGCTACACCTTC.